This T cell receptor (beta chain) appears in the sequencing data of a study of T cells in Graves' hyperthyroidism and ophthalmopathy (dated by TCRdb to about 2019). For the wider study: Peripheral blood was collected at initial diagnosis, before any treatment. The 100 or so discovery patients were divided at random into training and test sets in a 7:3 ratio. In about 6 Graves' hyperthyroidism patients, the study also compared T-cell repertoires from thyroid tissue with T-cell repertoires from blood. An independent validation cohort of 18 to 20 hyperthyroidism patients and 17 patients who later progressed to ophthalmopathy tested prospective prediction of ophthalmopathy. After sampling, hyperthyroidism patients received methimazole starting at 30 mg daily, and ophthalmopathy patients received high-dose intravenous methylprednisolone. TCR V-J signatures able to tell the groups apart were searched for in a discovery cohort of 100 patients, of whom more than 40 had Graves' ophthalmopathy and more than 55 had stable Graves' hyperthyroidism. The paper reports TCR Vbeta CDR3 sequencing of approximately 130 peripheral blood samples: around 45 ophthalmopathy, under 85 hyperthyroidism and 17 progressor patients.

This clonotype came up many times. Its antigen is currently not known. Base quality data are lacking; no much larger clone is found one base away. CDR1 and CDR2, per the germline V gene (reference sequence), are MNHNY and SVGAGI. The CDR3, cysteine through phenylalanine, is 15 amino acids long. Only CDR3 DNA remains: 45 bases, in frame from the first base. Unmatched junction bases come to 2, with V trimmed by 0 bases and J by 7 bases. Stable Graves' hyperthyroidism was defined as the absence of progression to ophthalmopathy over 18 months of follow-up. Hyperthyroidism patients were aged 18 to 65 years and newly diagnosed, with disease duration of less than 2 months. Any patient with an uncontrolled infection, another autoimmune disease, pregnancy or lactation was excluded. Clinical symptoms, serum thyroxine and TRAb, thyroid ultrasound, and orbital computed tomography formed the basis for the diagnoses. PBMCs were isolated from more than 8 ml of fresh peripheral blood by Ficoll-Paque density gradient centrifugation. Trizol reagent was used to extract total RNA, and RNA quality was then checked on an Agilent 2100 Bioanalyzer.

Amplification of TCR beta CDR3 regions was carried out from RNA transcripts. The first round of RT-PCR for the TCR CDR3 was performed with the HTBI primer set and the Qiagen OneStep RT-PCR kit. Libraries were constructed in a second round of multiplex PCR, after which size selection and purification were performed. Paired-end sequencing of the libraries was performed with 100 bp reads on an Illumina HiSeq2000. Per the source publication's procedure: SOAPnuke was used to process the raw data, removing reads that contained adapters or uncalled bases, had a mean Phred below 15, or lacked an exact match to the constant primer or identifier. COPE v1.2.5 was used to merge high-quality paired reads, and clonotypes were defined as unique nucleotide sequences. MiTCR v1.1 was used to align the clonotypes against IMGT TRBV, TRBD and TRBJ reference segments. Only V-J combinations with frequency above 0.0001, covering about 99% of repertoires, were analysed. The TCS score was defined as F50 (clonal expansion) divided by E x V (chaos), with BLOSUM62-based TCRdist calculated between CDR3 peptides within each V-J. Welch's t-statistics and random forest reduced 514 V-J features to 13, which were used in a naive Bayes classifier (R e1071). The public reads were quality trimmed at Q25 with fastp and then assembled into clones with MiXCR by TCRdb, keeping productive beta chains. Rows with a matching CDR3 protein are joined into one entry that keeps the most common DNA and genes. The V and J calls and clone size come from TCRdb's table, not from the authors' own analysis. For this sample there are approximately 590,000 distinct CDR3 sequences; 15% to 18% appear just once. The ten largest account for under 7.5% of the sample.

What the work shows at the level of the full study, not this receptor alone: Most expanded thyroid clonotypes (frequency above 0.001) were also found in blood, which suggests that blood repertoires may mirror thyroid immune responses. A model built on a 13 V-J signature distinguished ophthalmopathy from stable hyperthyroidism, reaching around 90% sensitivity and about 81% specificity in cross-validation and 80%/75% in testing. No statistical method was used to fix the sample size in advance, and group allocation was not hidden from the investigators. During validation, the model predicted progression to ophthalmopathy a median of approximately six months ahead of onset, with just under 71% sensitivity and roughly 75% specificity.

Here the chain combines TRBV6-6 and TRBJ2-1, with 11 bases in between that match TRBD2. The receptor was derived from a woman aged 30 to 39 with Graves' hyperthyroidism. The sequencing sample was made of blood. The nucleotide sequence is given as TGTGCCAGCAGTTACTCCGGGACTAGCGGTAATGAGCAGTTCTTC. Its product reads: CASSYSGTSGNEQFF.